The clone carrying this T cell receptor beta chain was found a few times. Its specificity is unknown. The data are from a study of beta chain features in type 1 diabetes. Study-wide results and caveats: The cDNA sequencing approach could over-represent high-TCR-expressing cells.

The sequenced template was cDNA made from the entire isolated RNA. About 3.57 million reads, on average, came from each naive, central memory and regulatory T cell sample. The method was immunoSEQ multiplex PCR; TCRdb's version includes in-frame clones alone and lacks a portion of them. Counted here are over 500,000 clones, roughly a sixth occurring once; the ten biggest clones make up about 0.093%. Material: naive CD4+ T cells from blood. The sequence derives from a man in his late teens or twenties in good health.

The CDR3: CASSVAVEREPSTLENIQYF. For the CDR3, the DNA is TGTGCCAGCAGCGTAGCGGTTGAGCGGGAGCCCTCCACCCTGGAAAACATTCAGTACTTC. V and J are TRBV9 and TRBJ2-4; 8 bases align to TRBD2. Looked up from germline, CDR1 is SGDLS and CDR2 is YYNGEE. This CDR3 contains 20 residues. After removal of 0 bases from V and 5 bases from J, the junction contained 19 bases not matched to a gene.